The T cell receptor (beta chain) under discussion was sequenced for a study of T-cell reconstitution after alpha-beta-depleted transplantation in children. Overall study results and limits: The main origin of T-cell counts and diversity one year after transplant was newly produced T cells. It was reported that alpha-beta T cells came from several hundred expanded graft clones (about two months after transplant). Day-60 TCRbeta diversity that was high in some patients was derived from surviving recipient T cells and thymic progenitors.

Unique molecular identifiers were incorporated during preparation of the TCRbeta library. MiXCR, applied by TCRdb to the PCR reads, yields one record per CDR3 protein. The sample shows roughly 300,000 distinct CDR3 sequences, 11% of them seen only once. This clonotype occurred many times. Its cognate antigen is unknown. This specimen was peripheral blood, taken 180 days after TCRalphabeta/CD19-depleted stem cell transplant. The clonotype was recovered from a male patient aged 2 to 10 who had a stem cell transplant for chronic granulomatous disease, so the T cells may come from the graft donor.

The CDR3 loop reads CSARWDSLYNEQFF. CDR3 DNA: TGCAGTGCTAGATGGGACTCCCTGTACAATGAGCAGTTCTTC. The chain joins TRBV20-1 to TRBJ2-1; weak D call: TRBD2 (6 bases). With 2 bases removed from V and 4 bases from J, the gap between germline ends came to 12 bases. The CDR3 has 14 residues. Germline V gene data show CDR1 as DFQATT and CDR2 as SNEGSKA (reference sequence).